This is a list of T cell receptor beta chains from one sample in a study of shared clonotypes between healthy human individuals. Assay: immunoSEQ multiplex PCR; the TCRdb copy retains only in-frame clones and omits some. The sample carries roughly 1.4 million clones, 97% to 99% recorded once. Sequenced input: naive CD4+ T cells sorted from blood. All receptors derive from a man aged 25-45 years in good health. Each CDR3 is given with its conserved first and last residue. The D gene is left open where the match is weak.

>TRBJ2-2|TRBD2|TRBV10-3
TGTGCCATCAGCCCCGGACTAGCGGGACCGACCGGGGAGCTGTTTTTT
CAISPGLAGPTGELFF
>TRBJ2-1|NA|TRBV13
TGTGCCAGCAGCTTACTACAGGAGGGTGAATTGGGGCAGTTCTTC
CASSLLQEGELGQFF
>TRBJ2-1|TRBD1|TRBV29-1
TGCAGCGGACACAGGGGGCGGGATGAGCAGTTCTTC
CSGHRGRDEQFF
>TRBJ1-2|TRBD1|TRBV7-9
TGTGCCAGCAGCCTCGCGGTGACAGGGGAGGAGAGCTATGGCTACACCTTC
CASSLAVTGEESYGYTF
>TRBJ1-4|NA|TRBV28
TGTGCCAGCAGTTTAAGTCAGGGTATGGTGGGAGTAAAACTGTTTTTT
CASSLSQGMVGVKLFF
>TRBJ2-5|NA|TRBV12-2
TGTGCAAGTCGCTTAGGGTCGGAGCGGGACCGAGAGACCCAGTACTTC
CASRLGSERDRETQYF
>TRBJ2-1|TRBD1|TRBV5-1
TGCGCCAGCAGCTTGATCCGGACAGGGAGGTTCAATGAGCAGTTCTTC
CASSLIRTGRFNEQFF
>TRBJ2-7|NA|TRBV7-2
TGTGCCAGCAGCCCAGGGGGGGCCGGCGCGGGCTACGAGCAGTACTTC
CASSPGGAGAGYEQYF
>TRBJ2-3|TRBD1|TRBV7-9
TGTGCCAGCAGCCAAACAGGGGGCGGCACAGATACGCAGTATTTT
CASSQTGGGTDTQYF
>TRBJ1-5|NA|TRBV10-3
TGTGCCATCAGGGCAGGGGAGGATCAGCCCCAGCATTTT
CAIRAGEDQPQHF
>TRBJ2-7|TRBD2|TRBV4-3
TGCGCCAGCAGCCCCCGGACTAGCGGGATCTCCTACGAGCAGTACTTC
CASSPRTSGISYEQYF
>TRBJ2-5|NA|TRBV6-5
TGTGCCAGCAGTTACACCGGCCAGGGAGGAAGAGAGACCCAGTACTTC
CASSYTGQGGRETQYF
>TRBJ2-7|NA|TRBV7-9
TGTGCCAGCAGCAGTGTCATCGGGCAGTACTTC
CASSSVIGQYF
>TRBJ1-2|NA|TRBV5-1
TGCGCCAGCAGCTTGTACCCCGTCCGGGCACCTTATGGCTACACCTTC
CASSLYPVRAPYGYTF
>TRBJ1-2|NA|TRBV6-5
TGTGCCAGCAGCCCCCGGACAGCCGGCTATGGCTACACCTTC
CASSPRTAGYGYTF
>TRBJ2-5|NA|TRBV2
TGTGCCAGCAGTGTATTGCAGGGTGTACAGACCCAGTACTTC
CASSVLQGVQTQYF